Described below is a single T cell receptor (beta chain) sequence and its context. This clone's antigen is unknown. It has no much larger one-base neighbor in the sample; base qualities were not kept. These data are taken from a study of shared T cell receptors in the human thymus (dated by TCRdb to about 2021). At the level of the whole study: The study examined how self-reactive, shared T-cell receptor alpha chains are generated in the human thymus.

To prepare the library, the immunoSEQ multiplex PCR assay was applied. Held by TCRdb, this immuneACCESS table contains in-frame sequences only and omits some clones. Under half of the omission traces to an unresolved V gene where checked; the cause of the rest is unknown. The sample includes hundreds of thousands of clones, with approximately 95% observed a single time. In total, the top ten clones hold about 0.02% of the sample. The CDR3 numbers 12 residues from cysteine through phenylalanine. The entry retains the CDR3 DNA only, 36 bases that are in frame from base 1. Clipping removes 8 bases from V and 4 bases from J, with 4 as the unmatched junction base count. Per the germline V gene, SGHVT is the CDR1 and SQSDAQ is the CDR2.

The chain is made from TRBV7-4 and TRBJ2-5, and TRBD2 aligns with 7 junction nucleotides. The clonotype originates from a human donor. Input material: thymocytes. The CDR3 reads CASHPGGETQYF. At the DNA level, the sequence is TGTGCCAGCCACCCGGGGGGAGAGACCCAGTACTTC.